The 20 T cell receptor beta chains presented below share a single source sample, sequenced in a study of T cells in Graves' hyperthyroidism and ophthalmopathy. Authors of the study amplified TCR beta CDR3 regions from RNA transcripts. Initially, a first-round RT-PCR of the TCR CDR3 employed the HTBI primer set. TCRdb ran MiXCR on the multiplex PCR reads and lists one entry per CDR3 protein. Seen here are about 570,000 distinct CDR3 sequences, around 45% observed once, and the top ten hold around a fifth. The sequenced sample consisted of peripheral blood or thyroid tissue (not recorded which). The source is an adult woman with Graves' disease, either hyperthyroidism or ophthalmopathy (not recorded which).

This clonotype was detected ten times or more. The chain has TRBV2 and TRBJ2-2; no clear D gene. Trimming shortened V by 5 bases and J by 1 base, and 8 bases separated the two germline ends. The germline V gene has CDR1 SNHLY and CDR2 FYNNEI. CDR3 length: 14 residues. The CDR3 spells CASSYLENTGELFF. As DNA, the CDR3 is TGTGCCAGCAGTTACTTAGAGAACACCGGGGAGCTGTTTTTT.

This sequence joins TRBV20-1 and TRBJ1-4, with 9 positions matching TRBD1. This CDR3 has 15 residues. CDR1 DFQATT and CDR2 SNEGSKA come from the germline V gene (reference sequence). V lost 3 bases to trimming and J lost 10 bases; unmatched junction nucleotides: 12. The CDR3 loop reads CSASFDRGTSGKLFF. The DNA for the CDR3 is TGCAGTGCTAGCTTCGACAGGGGGACCTCTGGAAAACTGTTTTTT.

The genes are TRBV29-1 and TRBJ2-7, with TRBD2 identical over 10 bases. V lost 7 bases, J lost 5 bases, and 8 bases stayed unmatched. In germline, CDR1 is SQVTM, CDR2 ANQGSEA. This CDR3 comprises 13 residues. This CDR3 reads CSAGAGGFHEQYF. In nucleotides, the CDR3 is TGCAGCGCTGGAGCGGGAGGGTTCCACGAGCAGTACTTC.

This clonotype was recorded at least ten times. The rearrangement links TRBV5-8 to TRBJ1-2; D gene uncertain. Per germline, CDR1 SGHTS and CDR2 YDEGEE. CDR3 length: 12 amino acids. Trimming pared 0 bases from V and 4 bases from J, leaving 4 bases between. The CDR3, as DNA: TGTGCCAGCAGCTTGGTGGTCTATGGCTACACCTTC. Its translation is CASSLVVYGYTF.

This clonotype came up a few times. This may arise from a read error, as a much more abundant clone is one base away. A read error is likely, as this CDR3 ends without the conserved phenylalanine or tryptophan. This sequence joins TRBV12-3 or TRBV12-4 and TRBJ1-1; 8 positions agree with TRBD1. The length of the CDR3 is 14 residues. The V segment lost 7 bases and the J segment 0 bases; nucleotides outside the gene matches: 4. The DNA of the CDR3 is TGTGCCAGCACCGGGACAGGAATGAACACTGAAGCTTTCTCT. It is translated as CASTGTGMNTEAFS.

The rearrangement joins TRBV9 to TRBJ2-7, with D tentatively TRBD2 (6 bases). Germline values: CDR1 SGDLS, CDR2 YYNGEE. CDR3 size: 13 residues. Trimming shortened V by 3 bases and J by 5 bases, and 12 bases separated the two germline ends. The CDR3 DNA follows: TGTGCCAGCAGCGCCGATAGCGGAAACGAGCAGTACTTC. Amino acids: CASSADSGNEQYF.

V gene TRBV7-9 combines with J gene TRBJ2-3; no clear D gene. The germline V gene encodes CDR1 SEHNR and CDR2 FQNEAQ (reference sequence). Trimming removed 6 bases from V and 3 bases from J, with 13 bases in between. There are 14 residues in the CDR3. CDR3: CASSVLVGTDTQYF. The DNA of the CDR3 is TGTGCCAGCAGTGTCCTAGTTGGTACAGATACGCAGTATTTT.

Remarks on this clonotype: One junction end disagrees with the germline gene, perhaps due to a read error. This chain uses TRBV20-1 with TRBJ2-7; D is unresolved. This CDR3 contains 15 residues. In germline, CDR1 is DFQATT, CDR2 SNEGSKA (reference sequence). The CDR3 DNA sequence: TGCAGTGCTAGACCGGTGACTTCCCCTCTCTACGAGCACTACTTC. Amino acid sequence: CSARPVTSPLYEHYF.

This rearrangement joins TRBV6-4 to TRBJ2-3; D possibly corresponds to TRBD1 (6 bases). This CDR3 is 14 amino acids long. Germline V gene lookup returns CDR1 MRHNA and CDR2 SNTAGT. V was cut by 6 bases and J by 0 bases, with 10 bases left in between. For the CDR3, the DNA is TGTGCCAGCAGAGAACAGGGAAGCACAGATACGCAGTATTTT. Protein: CASREQGSTDTQYF.

This clonotype was counted ten times or more. V gene TRBV6-6 combines with J gene TRBJ2-5; D ambiguous. This CDR3 contains 14 residues. V lost 0 bases to trimming and J lost 1 base, with 6 bases between them. The germline gives CDR1 MNHNY, CDR2 SVGAGI (reference sequence). CDR3 amino acids: CASSYSNGQETQYF. CDR3 coding DNA: TGTGCCAGCAGTTACTCGAACGGCCAAGAGACCCAGTACTTC.

The chain couples TRBV12-3 or TRBV12-4 to TRBJ1-6; no clear D. The CDR3 covers 13 residues. V was clipped by 5 bases and J by 5 bases, with 7 bases between them. The CDR3 sequence: CASSTDHNSPLHF. The CDR3 DNA reads TGTGCCAGCAGTACAGATCATAATTCACCCCTCCACTTT.

Only a few counts were recorded for this clonotype. This rearrangement joins TRBV14 to TRBJ2-6; 8 bases are a match to TRBD2. J lost 4 bases, V lost 3 bases, and 2 bases had no gene match. Per germline, CDR1 SGHDN and CDR2 FVKESK. The CDR3 consists of 15 residues. CDR3 protein: CASSHRTSGANVLTF. The CDR3 region has the DNA TGTGCCAGCAGCCACAGGACTAGCGGGGCCAACGTCCTGACTTTC.

A note on this clonotype: A much more abundant neighbour one base away suggests this may be a read error. The V gene is TRBV25-1, the J gene TRBJ2-5, with 9 positions matching TRBD1. This CDR3 region has 13 residues. Per germline, CDR1 MGHDK and CDR2 SYGVNS. V lost 5 bases and J lost 9; bases outside the gene matches: 7. CDR3 in amino acids: CASSLQGAEAQYF. CDR3 nucleotides: TGTGCCAGCAGTTTACAGGGGGCGGAGGCCCAGTACTTC.

This clonotype has ten or more counts. The chain recombines TRBV29-1 with TRBJ1-2; 9 bases agree with TRBD1. Losses at the gene ends were 5 bases for V and 3 bases for J; bases not matched to a gene: 1. The CDR3 covers 12 residues. CDR1 SQVTM and CDR2 ANQGSEA come from the germline V gene. The CDR3 DNA reads TGCAGCGTTCGGGACAGGGACTATGGCTACACCTTC. Protein sequence: CSVRDRDYGYTF.

This rearrangement joins TRBV12-3 or TRBV12-4 to TRBJ1-6, with TRBD1 identical over 9 bases. This CDR3 has 16 amino acids. V lost 1 base and J lost 7; bases outside the gene matches: 5. CDR3 DNA: TGTGCCAGCAGTTTAGTGGACAGGGGCGGGAATTCACCCCTCCACTTT. Translation: CASSLVDRGGNSPLHF.

A note on this clonotype: No DNA is shown, since the ends of the CDR3 on it are uncertain; the CDR3 is the one TCRdb lists. The chain uses TRBV25-1 and TRBJ2-2; the table's TRBD2 call for D was not verified on the DNA. Looked up from germline, CDR1 is MGHDK and CDR2 is SYGVNS. 17 amino acids form the CDR3, both terminal residues included. CDR3 sequence: CASSELGGRDSPGSCFF.

In regard to this clonotype: Compared with germline, one end of the junction differs, possibly owing to a read error. The rearrangement links TRBV7-8 to TRBJ2-5; 9 bases agree with TRBD2. Germline V CDR1 and CDR2: SGHVS, FQNEAQ. CDR3 size: 17 residues. The CDR3 nucleotides are TGTGCCAGCAGCTTAAGAGACCCTAGCGGGGCACAAGGGACCCAGTACTTC. This sequence encodes CASSLRDPSGAQGTQYF.

The chain employs TRBV11-3 and TRBJ1-5; D unresolved. Per the germline V gene, CDR1 is SGHNT and CDR2 is YENEEA. V was pared by 0 bases and J by 4 bases, with 10 bases between. The CDR3 is made up of 15 amino acids. CDR3 in DNA: TGTGCCAGCAGCTTAGACTCACTCGGGAATCAGCCCCAGCATTTT. Amino acid sequence: CASSLDSLGNQPQHF.

This clonotype was counted at least ten times. The chain combines TRBV2 with TRBJ1-1, with 8 positions matching TRBD1. Germline CDR1 reads SNHLY; CDR2 reads FYNNEI. J gave up 1 base and V 7 bases, and 11 bases lay outside the gene matches. This CDR3 is 16 amino acids long. The CDR3 DNA reads as TGTGCCAGCACCCCACGCAGGGGGCGCGCGAACACTGAAGCTTTCTTT. It is translated as CASTPRRGRANTEAFF.

This chain uses TRBV10-3 with TRBJ2-5; 9 bases match TRBD2. This CDR3 comprises 16 residues. The germline gives CDR1 ENHRY, CDR2 SYGVKD. Unmatched junction bases numbered 7, after V lost 4 bases and J lost 1 base. The chain's CDR3 is CAISATGTSTQETQYF. The CDR3 bases are TGTGCCATCAGTGCCACCGGGACTAGCACCCAAGAGACCCAGTACTTC.